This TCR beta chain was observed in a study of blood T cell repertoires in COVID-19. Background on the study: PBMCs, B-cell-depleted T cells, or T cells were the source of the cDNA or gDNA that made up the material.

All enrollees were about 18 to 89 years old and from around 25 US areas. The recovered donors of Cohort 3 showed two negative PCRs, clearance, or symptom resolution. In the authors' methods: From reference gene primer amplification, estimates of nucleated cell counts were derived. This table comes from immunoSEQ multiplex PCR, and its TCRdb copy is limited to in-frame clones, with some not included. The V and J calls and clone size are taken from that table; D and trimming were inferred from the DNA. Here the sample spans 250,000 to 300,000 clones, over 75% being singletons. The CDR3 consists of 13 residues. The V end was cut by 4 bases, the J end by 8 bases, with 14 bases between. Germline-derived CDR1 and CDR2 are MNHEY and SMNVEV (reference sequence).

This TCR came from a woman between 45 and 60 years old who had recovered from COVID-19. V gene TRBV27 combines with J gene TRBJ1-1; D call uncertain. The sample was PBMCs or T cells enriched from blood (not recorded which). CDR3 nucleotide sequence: TGTGCCAGCAGTTCCTCAGTGAAGAGGGAAGCTTTCTTT. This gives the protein CASSSSVKREAFF.